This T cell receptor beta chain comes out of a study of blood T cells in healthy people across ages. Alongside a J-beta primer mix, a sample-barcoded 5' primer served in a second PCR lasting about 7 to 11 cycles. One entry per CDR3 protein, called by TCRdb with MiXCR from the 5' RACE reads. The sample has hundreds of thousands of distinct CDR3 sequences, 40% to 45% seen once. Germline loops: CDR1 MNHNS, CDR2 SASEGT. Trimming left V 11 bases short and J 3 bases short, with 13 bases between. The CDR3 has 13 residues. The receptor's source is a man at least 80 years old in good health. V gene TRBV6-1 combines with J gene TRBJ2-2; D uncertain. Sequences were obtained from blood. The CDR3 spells CAPVGVHTGELFF. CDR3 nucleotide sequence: TGTGCCCCCGTCGGCGTACACACCGGGGAGCTGTTTTTT.